Below are 32 T cell receptor beta chains sequenced from a single sample in a study of T cell responses to AZD1222 COVID-19 vaccine (dated by TCRdb to 2020 to 2022). Libraries came from the immunoSEQ multiplex PCR assay. This immuneACCESS table, as held by TCRdb, lists in-frame sequences with V and J called but not all clones. Of the missing ones, under half trace to an unresolved V gene in checked studies; the others have no known cause. This sample gives more than 250,000 clones in total; roughly 93% of them show up just once. 0.55% of the sample belongs to the ten largest clones. According to the study, the label for this sample's time point signals: baseline before first vaccination. Here the sequenced sample was peripheral blood, taken on day 0 of AZD1222 vaccination. These receptor sequences come from an adult in good health.

The rearrangement uses TRBV30 and TRBJ1-6; 7 positions match TRBD1. Germline V gene sequence: CDR1 GTSNPN, CDR2 SVGIG (reference sequence). Germline trimming cut 0 bases from V and 14 bases from J; bases unmatched to any gene: 13. The CDR3 has 15 amino acids. The CDR3 loop is CAWSVLARGGMSLHF. The CDR3 nucleotides read TGTGCCTGGAGTGTACTGGCCAGGGGGGGAATGTCCCTCCACTTT.

The chain has TRBV3-1 (or the pseudogene TRBV3-2) and TRBJ1-3; D unclear. Germline V CDR1 and CDR2: LGHDT, YNNKEL (reference sequence). This CDR3 contains 18 residues. Trimming left V 0 bases short and J 3 bases short, with 18 bases between. DNA for the CDR3: TGTGCCAGCAGCCAAGATGACCGAGGTCCCCGTTTTGGAAACACCATATATTTT. It yields the protein CASSQDDRGPRFGNTIYF.

The chain couples TRBV4-1 to TRBJ2-1; TRBD1 might be the D (6 bases). Germline V gene lookup returns CDR1 MGHRA and CDR2 YSYEKL. The CDR3 is 16 amino acids. Trimming took off 0 bases at V and 6 bases at J, with 15 bases between the two ends. CDR3 DNA: TGCGCCAGCAGCCAAGAAGAAACAGGGAAGGGCAATGAGCAGTTCTTC. Residues: CASSQEETGKGNEQFF.

The chain uses TRBV5-1 and TRBJ2-3, with D maybe TRBD2 (6 bases). Germline-derived CDR1 and CDR2 are SGHRS and YFSETQ. V shed 3 bases and J shed 6 bases, with 17 bases lying between them. The CDR3 runs to 15 residues. CDR3: CASSSPGTAGDTQYF. The DNA of the CDR3 is TGCGCCAGCAGCTCCCCCGGGACTGCGGGGGATACGCAGTATTTT.

The V gene is TRBV28, the J gene TRBJ1-1; D remains unclear. The ends were cut back, 7 bases at V and 0 bases at J, with 9 bases in the middle. This CDR3 has 13 residues. From germline, CDR1 is MDHEN and CDR2 SYDVKM. CDR3 sequence (DNA): TGTGCCAGCAATGAGGGAATGAACACTGAAGCTTTCTTT. It is translated as CASNEGMNTEAFF.

This chain joins TRBV4-3 and TRBJ2-3; 10 nucleotides match TRBD1. V lost 4 bases and J lost 5; bases outside the gene matches: 6. CDR3 size: 15 residues. Germline loops: CDR1 LGHNA, CDR2 YSLEER. CDR3 DNA sequence: TGCGCCAGCAGCCCAGGGACAGGGGTAGGAGATACGCAGTATTTT. Amino acid sequence: CASSPGTGVGDTQYF.

The chain couples TRBV11-1 to TRBJ1-2, with D unresolved. Germline CDR1 reads SGHAT; CDR2 reads FQDESV (reference sequence). Trimming took off 3 bases at V and 8 bases at J, with 16 bases between the two ends. The CDR3 spans 14 residues. CDR3 bases: TGTGCCAGCAGCTTGAACAGCCGGGTAGGGGGCTACACCTTC. This gives the protein CASSLNSRVGGYTF. Complete variable domain (other parts from reference TRBV11-1 and TRBJ1-2): EAEVAQSPRYKITEKSQAVAFWCDPISGHATLYWYRQILGQGPELLVQFQDESVVDDSQLPKDRFSAERLKGVDSTLKIQPAELGDSAMYLCASSLNSRVGGYTFGSGTRLTVV.

About this clone itself: A read error may account for a junction end that differs from germline. The CDR3 DNA reads TGTTCCAGCAGCTCCGACAGGGGCTCGCGACCCGTTTACGAGCAGTACTTC. It yields the protein CSSSSDRGSRPVYEQYF. The chain recombines TRBV7-9 with TRBJ2-7; 8 bases fit TRBD1. The CDR3 is made up of 17 amino acids. CDR1 is SEHNR and CDR2 is FQNEAQ in the germline V gene (reference sequence).

The chain uses TRBV1 and TRBJ2-2; the table's D call, TRBD2, was not checked against the DNA. TRBV1 is listed as a pseudogene. The CDR3 loop spans 18 amino acids. CDR3 nucleotides: TGCACCAGCAGCCAAGATATCGGGACTTACGATCTCACCGGGGAGCTGTTTTTT. It yields the protein CTSSQDIGTYDLTGELFF.

V usage is TRBV4-1 and J usage is TRBJ2-1, with D maybe TRBD2 (6 bases). The CDR3 length is 15 residues. Between the trimmed V and J ends, which lost 4 bases and 5 bases, there was a span of 15 bases. The germline V gene encodes CDR1 MGHRA and CDR2 YSYEKL. For the CDR3, the DNA is TGCGCCAGCAGCCGTGGCTCGCGGGGACACAATGAGCAGTTCTTC. Translating gives CASSRGSRGHNEQFF.

The V gene is TRBV28, the J gene TRBJ1-5; 9 bases agree with TRBD1. The V gene end was trimmed by 1 base and the J gene end by 4 bases; junction bases not matched to a gene: 5. From germline, CDR1 is MDHEN and CDR2 SYDVKM. This CDR3 has 16 residues. CDR3 coding DNA: TGTGCCAGCAGTTTATCCGGGACAGGGAGGAATCAGCCCCAGCATTTT. It specifies CASSLSGTGRNQPQHF. The full variable domain, completed using reference TRBV28 and TRBJ1-5, is DVKVTQSSRYLVKRTGEKVFLECVQDMDHENMFWYRQDPGLGLRLIYFSYDVKMKEKGDIPEGYSVSREKKERFSLILESASTNQTSMYLCASSLSGTGRNQPQHFGDGTRLSIL.

The chain couples TRBV3-1 (or the pseudogene TRBV3-2) to TRBJ2-3; possible D gene TRBD1, 6 bases. V was clipped by 1 base and J by 7 bases, with 6 bases between them. The CDR3 covers 12 residues. The germline gives CDR1 LGHDT, CDR2 YNNKEL (reference sequence). DNA for the CDR3: TGTGCCAGCAGCCAAGGGGGGCATACGCAGTATTTT. Translation gives CASSQGGHTQYF.

This clone was counted a single time. J is TRBJ1-5 and V is TRBV2; maybe TRBD1 (5 bases). The CDR3 runs to 15 residues. V dropped 0 bases and J dropped 4 bases, with 10 bases sitting between them. Germline V lookup: CDR1 SNHLY, CDR2 FYNNEI. Here the CDR3 DNA reads TGTGCCAGCAGTGAAGCCTGGGGGGGGAATCAGCCCCAGCATTTT. Protein product: CASSEAWGGNQPQHF.

This rearrangement joins TRBV28 to TRBJ2-3; a possible D gene is TRBD2 (6 bases). V gave up 3 bases and J gave up 6 bases, with 10 bases separating them. The V gene's germline CDR1 is MDHEN and CDR2 SYDVKM. The CDR3 runs to 13 residues. CDR3 nucleotide sequence: TGTGCCAGCAGTTTGGGGGGATGGGATACGCAGTATTTT. This translates into CASSLGGWDTQYF.

The chain employs TRBV5-6 and TRBJ1-1; tentatively, D is TRBD1 (6 bases). This CDR3 contains 12 residues. Germline CDR1 reads SGHDT; CDR2 reads YYEEEE. Trimming cost V 0 bases and J 11 bases, with 11 bases left between them. CDR3 sequence: CASSLGGLRAFF. In DNA form, the CDR3 reads TGTGCCAGCAGCTTGGGGGGGCTTAGGGCTTTCTTT.

This rearrangement joins TRBV7-7 to TRBJ2-7, with 10 positions matching TRBD1. CDR1 is SSHAT, CDR2 FNYEAQ, per germline (reference sequence). The CDR3 length is 15 residues. The J segment lost 3 bases and the V segment lost 5 bases, leaving 7 bases of the junction unmatched. This CDR3 reads CASSPGGQGGYEQYF. The CDR3 DNA reads TGTGCCAGCAGCCCTGGAGGACAGGGGGGCTACGAGCAGTACTTC.

This clone showed up just once. J is TRBJ1-2 and V is TRBV7-9, with unresolved D. V was cut by 2 bases and J by 0 bases, with 4 bases left in between. The CDR3 totals 13 residues. Looked up from germline, CDR1 is SEHNR and CDR2 is FQNEAQ (reference sequence). CDR3 nucleotide sequence: TGTGCCAGCAGCTTACAAGCTAACTATGGCTACACCTTC. Protein sequence: CASSLQANYGYTF.

The chain carries TRBV30 and TRBJ1-1, with D hard to call. Trimming shortened V by 5 bases and J by 1 base, and 14 bases separated the two germline ends. The CDR3 consists of 14 residues. The germline gives CDR1 GTSNPN, CDR2 SVGIG (reference sequence). CDR3 nucleotides: TGTGCCTGGTCCGTGGGTTTTGCGAACACTGAAGCTTTCTTT. Translation gives CAWSVGFANTEAFF.

The chain links TRBV4-1 to TRBJ1-2; D is unclear. The ends were cut back, 0 bases at V and 8 bases at J, with 13 bases in the middle. Germline CDR1 is MGHRA and CDR2 is YSYEKL. The CDR3 length is 14 residues. The CDR3 spells CASSQDEVPGGYTF. CDR3 coding DNA: TGCGCCAGCAGCCAAGATGAGGTCCCGGGAGGCTACACCTTC.

This chain uses TRBV7-9 with TRBJ2-3; D gene unclear. Germline V lookup: CDR1 SEHNR, CDR2 FQNEAQ (reference sequence). The CDR3 length is 13 residues. Trimming stripped 6 bases from V and 1 base from J, with 8 bases between. Written as DNA, the CDR3 is TGTGCCAGCAGAAGTACAGGCACAGATACGCAGTATTTT. Translation gives CASRSTGTDTQYF.

This sequence joins TRBV6-2 or TRBV6-3 and TRBJ1-1; D unclear. V was shortened by 4 bases and J by 11 bases, with 11 bases between the two germline ends. Germline V CDR1 and CDR2: MNHEY, SVGEGT. The CDR3 is 11 amino acids. Here the CDR3 reads CASSSAGGAFF. The CDR3, as DNA: TGTGCCAGCAGTTCGGCGGGTGGTGCTTTCTTT.

The rearrangement links TRBV19 to TRBJ1-1, with D perhaps matching TRBD1 (6 bases). The length of the CDR3 is 14 residues. With 4 bases removed from V and 0 bases from J, the gap between germline ends came to 9 bases. Per germline, CDR1 LNHDA and CDR2 SQIVND (reference sequence). The CDR3 spells CASSNDRLNTEAFF. CDR3 bases: TGTGCCAGTAGTAACGACAGGTTGAACACTGAAGCTTTCTTT. The entire variable domain, with the rest obtained from reference TRBV19 and TRBJ1-1, is as follows: DGGITQSPKYLFRKEGQNVTLSCEQNLNHDAMYWYRQDPGQGLRLIYYSQIVNDFQKGDIAEGYSVSREKKESFPLTVTSAQKNPTAFYLCASSNDRLNTEAFFGQGTRLTVV.

The rearrangement links TRBV10-2 to TRBJ2-5; D uncertain. Trimming took off 7 bases at V and 4 bases at J, with 13 bases between the two ends. The CDR3 covers 13 residues. The germline gives CDR1 WSHSY, CDR2 SAAADI. CDR3 sequence (DNA): TGCGCCAGCACAGGACGACCCCCAGAGACCCAGTACTTC. Its protein is CASTGRPPETQYF.

The rearrangement joins TRBV5-4 to TRBJ1-2, with no clear D. Trimming left V 1 base short and J 0 bases short, with 7 bases between. CDR1 and CDR2 from the germline V gene are SGHNT and YYREEE (reference sequence). This CDR3 comprises 14 residues. CDR3 DNA sequence: TGTGCCAGCAGCTTGCCACAAGCTAACTATGGCTACACCTTC. This codes for CASSLPQANYGYTF. Full variable domain (missing parts from reference TRBV5-4 and TRBJ1-2): ETGVTQSPTHLIKTRGQQVTLRCSSQSGHNTVSWYQQALGQGPQFIFQYYREEENGRGNFPPRFSGLQFPNYSSELNVNALELDDSALYLCASSLPQANYGYTFGSGTRLTVV.

This clone showed up just once. The genes are TRBV27 and TRBJ1-1; 7 bases map to TRBD1. This CDR3 has 15 residues. J was trimmed by 2 bases and V by 4 bases; bases with no gene match: 7. CDR1 is MNHEY and CDR2 is SMNVEV in the germline V gene (reference sequence). CDR3 DNA sequence: TGTGCCAGCAGTTGGGGGTACAGGGGTAACACTGAAGCTTTCTTT. Translation: CASSWGYRGNTEAFF.

V usage is TRBV5-1 and J usage is TRBJ2-3; TRBD2 aligns across 11 bases. The germline V gene encodes CDR1 SGHRS and CDR2 YFSETQ. The trim removed 4 bases at V and 3 bases at J, leaving 7 bases unmatched. There are 16 residues in the CDR3. In DNA form, the CDR3 reads TGCGCCAGCAGCCCTGGGACTAGCGGAAGAACAGATACGCAGTATTTT. This encodes CASSPGTSGRTDTQYF.

This clone has a handful of counts. V and J are TRBV18 and TRBJ1-2; D is unresolved. Germline lookup yields CDR1 KGHSH and CDR2 LQKENI. This CDR3 contains 16 residues. V lost 1 base and J lost 3, with 15 bases in between. The CDR3 protein is CASSPRTGGYDYGYTF. CDR3 nucleotides: TGTGCCAGCTCACCACGCACGGGAGGGTACGACTATGGCTACACCTTC.

This rearrangement joins TRBV5-1 to TRBJ2-7; D call uncertain. Germline assignment: CDR1 SGHRS and CDR2 YFSETQ. Deletions cut 0 bases from V and 6 bases from J, with 10 bases between. The CDR3 has 13 amino acids. The CDR3 here is CASSLGPGGEQYF. CDR3 DNA sequence: TGCGCCAGCAGCTTGGGGCCTGGCGGCGAGCAGTACTTC.

The genes are TRBV28 and TRBJ1-2; a possible D gene is TRBD1 (6 bases). Germline assignment: CDR1 MDHEN and CDR2 SYDVKM. CDR3 length: 17 amino acids. With 3 bases removed from V and 2 bases from J, the gap between germline ends came to 19 bases. This CDR3 is CASSFPRGSGSNYGYTF. CDR3 DNA: TGTGCCAGCAGTTTCCCCAGGGGCAGCGGATCCAACTATGGCTACACCTTC.

The J gene is TRBJ2-3, the V gene TRBV7-9, with D possibly matching TRBD1 (5 bases). The CDR3 runs 16 residues. The germline V gene has CDR1 SEHNR and CDR2 FQNEAQ (reference sequence). V lost 6 bases and J 0 bases, leaving 16 bases between the germline ends. The CDR3, as DNA: TGTGCCAGCAGTCTCGACAGCACATCTAGCACAGATACGCAGTATTTT. It specifies CASSLDSTSSTDTQYF. Together with reference TRBV7-9 and TRBJ2-3, the CDR3 gives the full variable domain: DTGVSQNPRHKITKRGQNVTFRCDPISEHNRLYWYRQTLGQGPEFLTYFQNEAQLEKSRLLSDRFSAERPKGSFSTLEIQRTEQGDSAMYLCASSLDSTSSTDTQYFGPGTRLTVL.

The CDR3, as DNA: TGTGCCAGCAGCCAAGATCTAAGGGACCCTAGCTATGGCTACACCTTC. It codes for CASSQDLRDPSYGYTF. This chain links TRBV14 with TRBJ1-2; D is possibly TRBD1 (5 bases). The CDR3 length is 16 residues. Between the trimmed V and J ends, which lost 0 bases and 4 bases, there was a span of 15 bases. Germline CDR1 is SGHDN and CDR2 is FVKESK.

This clone was observed a few times. The chain joins TRBV3-1 (or the pseudogene TRBV3-2) to TRBJ1-1, with D unclear. CDR1 and CDR2 from the germline V gene are LGHDT and YNNKEL (reference sequence). Between the trimmed V and J ends, which lost 5 bases and 0 bases, there was a span of 7 bases. CDR3 length: 13 amino acids. As DNA, the CDR3 is TGTGCCAGCAGCGCGACAATGAACACTGAAGCTTTCTTT. Its protein product is CASSATMNTEAFF.